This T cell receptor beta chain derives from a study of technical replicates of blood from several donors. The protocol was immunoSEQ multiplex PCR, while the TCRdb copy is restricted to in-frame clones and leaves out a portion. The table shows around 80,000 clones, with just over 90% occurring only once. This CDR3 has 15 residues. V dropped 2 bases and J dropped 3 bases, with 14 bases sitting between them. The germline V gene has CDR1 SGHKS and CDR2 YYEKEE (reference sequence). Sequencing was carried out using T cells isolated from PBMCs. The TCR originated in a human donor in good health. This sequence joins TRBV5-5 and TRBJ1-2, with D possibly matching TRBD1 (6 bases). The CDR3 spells CASSFGQRIYYGYTF. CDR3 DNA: TGTGCCAGCAGCTTTGGACAGAGGATTTACTATGGCTACACCTTC.